Each of the 26 T cell receptor beta chains below was sequenced from the same sample in a study of blood T cell repertoires in COVID-19. Assay: immunoSEQ multiplex PCR; the TCRdb copy retains only in-frame clones and omits some. The data hold roughly 110,000 clones, with 60% to 85% observed a single time. Specimen: peripheral blood. Receptors were obtained from a man older than 75 with COVID-19, enrolled during active disease.

This chain joins TRBV24-1 and TRBJ2-3, with TRBD2 identical over 9 bases. This CDR3 has 16 amino acids. V shed 4 bases, J shed 4 bases, and the junction held 8 bases outside the gene matches. Looked up from germline, CDR1 is KGHDR and CDR2 is SFDVKD. This CDR3 is CATSDPTAGGSDTQYF. In DNA, the CDR3 is TGTGCCACCAGTGACCCTACAGCGGGGGGTTCAGATACGCAGTATTTT.

The chain carries TRBV4-3 and TRBJ2-5; no definite D call. The V end was cut by 0 bases, the J end by 2 bases, with 10 bases between. Germline-derived CDR1 and CDR2 are LGHNA and YSLEER. The CDR3 has 15 amino acids. CDR3 sequence reads: CASSQDSDGQETQYF. DNA of the CDR3: TGCGCCAGCAGCCAAGACTCAGACGGGCAAGAGACCCAGTACTTC.

This chain connects TRBV15 to TRBJ1-1; a possible D gene is TRBD1 (5 bases). The CDR3 has 14 amino acids. Germline CDR1 LNHNV, CDR2 YYDKDF (reference sequence). V was pared by 1 base and J by 8 bases, with 14 bases between. The CDR3 is CATSRARQGSEAFF. The CDR3 nucleotides are TGTGCCACCAGCAGAGCCAGGCAGGGTTCCGAAGCTTTCTTT.

This clone appeared a few times. The chain has TRBV7-9 and TRBJ1-6; 8 nucleotides agree with TRBD1. V shed 2 bases, J shed 10 bases, and the junction held 7 bases outside the gene matches. This CDR3 contains 15 residues. Germline assignment: CDR1 SEHNR and CDR2 FQNEAQ (reference sequence). The CDR3 sequence is CASSLSSRGQSPLHF. The CDR3 DNA reads as TGTGCCAGCAGCTTATCCTCCAGGGGGCAGTCACCCCTCCACTTT.

V usage is TRBV10-3 and J usage is TRBJ1-1; D unclear. V was cut by 4 bases and J by 7 bases, with 13 bases left in between. CDR1 ENHRY and CDR2 SYGVKD come from the germline V gene. This CDR3 spans 13 amino acids. The CDR3 bases are TGTGCCATCAGTGTTCCCCAGAGGAATGAAGCTTTCTTT. Translating gives CAISVPQRNEAFF.

CDR3 sequence (DNA): TGCGCCAGCAGCTTGGAGTGGACAGGCCACGTTGGGAACACCGGGGAGCTGTTTTTT. Protein product: CASSLEWTGHVGNTGELFF. V and J are TRBV5-1 and TRBJ2-2; 7 bases agree with TRBD1. CDR1 is SGHRS and CDR2 is YFSETQ in the germline V gene. With 0 bases clipped from V and 1 base from J, the junction kept 12 bases outside the gene matches. CDR3 size: 19 residues.

V is TRBV7-2 and J is TRBJ2-7, with 7 bases matching TRBD1. The CDR3 has 16 amino acids. The V gene end was trimmed by 0 bases and the J gene end by 1 base; junction bases not matched to a gene: 6. Germline assignment: CDR1 SGHTA and CDR2 FQGNSA. The CDR3 coding sequence is TGTGCCAGCAGCTTAGCGTACCGGGACAGTTCCTACGAGCAGTACTTC. Translation gives CASSLAYRDSSYEQYF.

V gene TRBV27 combines with J gene TRBJ1-1, with 8 bases lining up with TRBD1. J lost 1 base, V lost 3 bases, and 4 bases had no gene match. Germline loops: CDR1 MNHEY, CDR2 SMNVEV (reference sequence). There are 15 residues in the CDR3. This chain's CDR3 is CASSFFGQGNTEAFF. For the CDR3, the DNA is TGTGCCAGCAGTTTTTTCGGACAGGGGAACACTGAAGCTTTCTTT.

There are a few counts of this clone. CDR3 nucleotides: TGTGCCAGCAGCGTAGCTAGCGGGAAGGTCTACAATGAGCAGTTCTTC. Amino acids: CASSVASGKVYNEQFF. This chain uses TRBV9 with TRBJ2-1; 9 nucleotides align to TRBD2. CDR3 length: 16 residues. Trimming took 0 bases from V and 3 from J; bases not matched to a gene: 4. Germline assignment: CDR1 SGDLS and CDR2 YYNGEE.

The chain carries TRBV18 and TRBJ2-1; 7 nucleotides agree with TRBD2. The V and J ends lost 3 bases and 8 bases, in that order; junction bases with no gene match: 10. The CDR3 length is 15 residues. Germline loops: CDR1 KGHSH, CDR2 LQKENI. The chain's CDR3 is CASSPRGSAGDEQFF. CDR3 nucleotide sequence: TGTGCCAGCTCACCCCGGGGTAGTGCGGGAGATGAGCAGTTCTTC.

The chain recombines TRBV19 with TRBJ1-2, with TRBD1 identical over 8 bases. The J segment lost 6 bases and the V segment lost 7 bases, leaving 19 bases of the junction unmatched. The CDR3 loop spans 17 amino acids. Germline values: CDR1 LNHDA, CDR2 SQIVND (reference sequence). CDR3 amino acids: CASTRLRDRLTGDGYTF. The DNA for the CDR3 is TGTGCCAGTACCCGACTCCGGGACAGGCTCACCGGAGATGGCTACACCTTC.

CDR3 DNA: TGTGCCAGCAGCCAAGAAAGAGGGACTACCTACAATGAGCAGTTCTTC. It encodes CASSQERGTTYNEQFF. The chain joins TRBV4-2 to TRBJ2-1; 7 bases map to TRBD2. Germline lookup yields CDR1 LGHNA and CDR2 YNFKEQ. The CDR3 runs 16 residues. Trimming at V came to 0 bases and at J to 2 bases, leaving 4 bases not matched to a gene.

V gene TRBV30 combines with J gene TRBJ1-5; D possibly corresponds to TRBD1 (5 bases). CDR1 is GTSNPN, CDR2 SVGIG, per germline (reference sequence). The V end lost 5 bases, the J end lost 5 bases, and 16 bases lay between the germline ends. The CDR3 runs 14 residues. The CDR3: CAWGGRTMYQPQHF. CDR3 in DNA: TGTGCCTGGGGTGGTAGGACAATGTATCAGCCCCAGCATTTT.

This chain connects TRBV3-1 (or the pseudogene TRBV3-2) to TRBJ1-2; D unclear. The CDR3 consists of 15 residues. V shed 0 bases and J shed 7 bases, with 15 bases lying between them. Per germline, CDR1 LGHDT and CDR2 YNNKEL (reference sequence). The CDR3 loop is CASSQDWAAPLGYTF. CDR3 sequence (DNA): TGTGCCAGCAGCCAAGATTGGGCTGCCCCTCTTGGCTACACCTTC.

V gene TRBV5-6 combines with J gene TRBJ2-1; 8 positions match TRBD2. CDR1 is SGHDT, CDR2 YYEEEE, per germline. The CDR3 consists of 14 residues. With V trimmed by 7 bases and J by 9 bases, 12 bases remained unmatched. CDR3 DNA sequence: TGTGCCAGCGTTCGGAGCGGGAGCTTGAGTGAGCAGTTCTTC. It encodes CASVRSGSLSEQFF.

With regard to this clone: In the same sample, other DNA sequences code for this CDR3. The chain links TRBV5-1 to TRBJ2-7; 10 bases are shared with TRBD2. The CDR3 covers 15 residues. The germline gives CDR1 SGHRS, CDR2 YFSETQ. Germline trimming cut 0 bases from V and 4 bases from J; bases unmatched to any gene: 4. The CDR3 here is CASSLASGSEYEQYF. In DNA form, the CDR3 reads TGCGCCAGCAGCTTGGCTAGCGGGAGTGAGTACGAGCAGTACTTC.

The chain carries TRBV2 and TRBJ2-3; tentatively, D is TRBD2 (6 bases). Germline CDR1 SNHLY, CDR2 FYNNEI. The CDR3 has 13 residues. Trimming cost V 8 bases and J 6 bases, with 15 bases left between them. The CDR3 DNA sequence: TGTGCCAGCGCCCCTCGGGGGTCGGATACGCAGTATTTT. It specifies CASAPRGSDTQYF. The variable domain in full, completed from reference TRBV2 and TRBJ2-3, reads EPEVTQTPSHQVTQMGQEVILRCVPISNHLYFYWYRQILGQKVEFLVSFYNNEISEKSEIFDDQFSVERPDGSNFTLKIRSTKLEDSAMYFCASAPRGSDTQYFGPGTRLTVL.

CDR3 nucleotide sequence: TGTGCCAGCAGAGCCCAGGCAGAGCTCTATGGCTACACCTTC. Its translation: CASRAQAELYGYTF. The chain is built from TRBV6-5 and TRBJ1-2; no clear D. In germline, CDR1 is MNHEY, CDR2 SVGAGI. The CDR3 contains 14 residues. Trimming took off 6 bases at V and 4 bases at J, with 15 bases between the two ends.

This clone has just a few counts. V is TRBV11-2 and J is TRBJ2-1, with 10 positions matching TRBD2. The CDR3 covers 18 residues. After removal of 5 bases from V and 3 bases from J, the junction contained 13 bases not matched to a gene. Germline V lookup: CDR1 SGHAT, CDR2 FQNNGV. The CDR3 DNA follows: TGTGCCAGCAGCGTTCATGGGGGCGGACTAGCGGACTACAATGAGCAGTTCTTC. It is translated as CASSVHGGGLADYNEQFF. Full variable domain (outside the CDR3, taken from reference TRBV11-2 and TRBJ2-1): EAGVAQSPRYKIIEKRQSVAFWCNPISGHATLYWYQQILGQGPKLLIQFQNNGVVDDSQLPKDRFSAERLKGVDSTLKIQPAKLEDSAVYLCASSVHGGGLADYNEQFFGPGTRLTVL.

This chain uses TRBV11-3 with TRBJ2-3; D is unresolved. In germline, CDR1 is SGHNT, CDR2 YENEEA. The V and J ends lost 1 base and 10 bases respectively, with 6 bases between them. The CDR3 is made up of 11 amino acids. The CDR3: CASSLGAAQYF. CDR3 DNA sequence: TGTGCCAGCAGCTTAGGGGCCGCGCAGTATTTT.

This clone was seen a few times. The chain uses TRBV3-1 (or the pseudogene TRBV3-2) and TRBJ2-7; tentatively, D is TRBD2 (5 bases). Germline-derived CDR1 and CDR2 are LGHDT and YNNKEL (reference sequence). The CDR3 is 13 residues long. The V end lost 4 bases, the J end lost 4 bases, and 11 bases lay between the germline ends. The CDR3 bases are TGTGCCAGCAGCCGTGGGAGTGGATACGAGCAGTACTTC. This sequence encodes CASSRGSGYEQYF.

The chain is built from TRBV27 and TRBJ2-1; possibly TRBD2 for D (5 bases). V was cut by 7 bases and J by 6 bases, with 16 bases left in between. This CDR3 is 14 amino acids long. Germline-derived CDR1 and CDR2 are MNHEY and SMNVEV (reference sequence). The CDR3 loop is CASTSGPSFNEQFF. CDR3 in DNA: TGTGCCAGCACCAGCGGTCCTAGTTTCAATGAGCAGTTCTTC.

The chain couples TRBV11-2 to TRBJ2-1, with 9 bases identical to TRBD2. CDR3 length equals 14 residues. Trimming took 4 bases from V and 7 from J; bases not matched to a gene: 5. Per germline, CDR1 SGHAT and CDR2 FQNNGV. CDR3 bases: TGTGCCAGCAGCTCGGGACTAGCCTCGAATGAGCAGTTCTTC. Its translation: CASSSGLASNEQFF.

The chain recombines TRBV12-3 or TRBV12-4 with TRBJ2-1, with D perhaps matching TRBD1 (5 bases). V gave up 2 bases and J gave up 10 bases, with 6 bases separating them. CDR3 size: 11 residues. Here the CDR3 reads CASSLQGEQFF. Here the CDR3 DNA reads TGTGCCAGCAGTTTACAGGGAGAGCAGTTCTTC.

This clone was recorded only once. The gene calls are TRBV18 and TRBJ1-1; D remains ambiguous. This CDR3 region has 12 residues. Between the trimmed V and J ends, which lost 2 bases and 2 bases, there was a span of 3 bases. Per the germline V gene, CDR1 is KGHSH and CDR2 is LQKENI. CDR3 DNA: TGTGCCAGCTCACCAATAAACACTGAAGCTTTCTTT. Translated: CASSPINTEAFF.

The chain links TRBV7-3 to TRBJ1-2; 7 positions agree with TRBD1. The CDR3 contains 13 residues. After removal of 5 bases from V and 6 bases from J, the junction contained 6 bases not matched to a gene. Germline CDR1 reads SGHTA; CDR2 reads FQGTGA. The CDR3 DNA is TGTGCCAGCAGCCCGAGAGGGGGCGATGGCTACACCTTC. Translated, it gives CASSPRGGDGYTF.